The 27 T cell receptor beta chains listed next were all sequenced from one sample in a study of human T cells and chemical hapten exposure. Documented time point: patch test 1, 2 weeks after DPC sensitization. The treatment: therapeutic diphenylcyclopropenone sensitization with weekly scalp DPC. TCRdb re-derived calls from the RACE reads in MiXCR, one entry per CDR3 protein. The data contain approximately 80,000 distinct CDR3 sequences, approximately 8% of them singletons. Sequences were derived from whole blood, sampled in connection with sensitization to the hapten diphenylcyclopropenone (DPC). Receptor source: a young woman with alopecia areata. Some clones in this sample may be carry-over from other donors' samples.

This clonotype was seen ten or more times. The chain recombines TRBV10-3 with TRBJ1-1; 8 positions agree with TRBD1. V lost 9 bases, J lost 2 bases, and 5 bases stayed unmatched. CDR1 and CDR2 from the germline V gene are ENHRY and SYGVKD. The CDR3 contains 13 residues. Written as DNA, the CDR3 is TGTGCCATGGGAGACAGGGGAAACACTGAAGCTTTCTTT. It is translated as CAMGDRGNTEAFF.

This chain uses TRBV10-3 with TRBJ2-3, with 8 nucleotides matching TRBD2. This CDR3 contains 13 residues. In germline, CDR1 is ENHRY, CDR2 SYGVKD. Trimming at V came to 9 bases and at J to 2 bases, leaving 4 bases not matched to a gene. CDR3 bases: TGTGCCATAGCGGGGGTGCTCACAGATACGCAGTATTTT. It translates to CAIAGVLTDTQYF.

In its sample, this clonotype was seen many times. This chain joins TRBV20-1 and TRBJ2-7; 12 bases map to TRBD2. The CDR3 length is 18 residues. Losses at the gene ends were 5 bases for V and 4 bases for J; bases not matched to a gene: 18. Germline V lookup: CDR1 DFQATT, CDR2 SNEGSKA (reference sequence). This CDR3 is CSAQYPRLAGGPGYEQYF. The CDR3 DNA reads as TGCAGTGCTCAGTACCCGAGGCTAGCGGGGGGGCCGGGTTACGAGCAGTACTTC.

The CDR3 sequence is CASSPRVLGNTEAFF. Written as DNA, the CDR3 is TGTGCCAGCAGCCCCAGGGTCCTGGGGAACACTGAAGCTTTCTTT. The chain recombines TRBV7-9 with TRBJ1-1, with a weak D call TRBD1 (5 bases). This CDR3 region has 15 residues. Trimming cost V 5 bases and J 1 base, with 14 bases left between them. The germline CDR1 and CDR2 sequences are SEHNR and FQNEAQ (reference sequence). Looking up the rest from reference TRBV7-9 and TRBJ1-1 gives the full variable domain: DTGVSQNPRHKITKRGQNVTFRCDPISEHNRLYWYRQTLGQGPEFLTYFQNEAQLEKSRLLSDRFSAERPKGSFSTLEIQRTEQGDSAMYLCASSPRVLGNTEAFFGQGTRLTVV.

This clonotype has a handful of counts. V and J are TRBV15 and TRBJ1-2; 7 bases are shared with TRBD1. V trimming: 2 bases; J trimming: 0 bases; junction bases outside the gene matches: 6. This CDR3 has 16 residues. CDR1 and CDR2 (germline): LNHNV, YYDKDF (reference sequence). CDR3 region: CATSRITGTANYGYTF. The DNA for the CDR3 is TGTGCCACCAGCAGAATTACAGGGACAGCTAACTATGGCTACACCTTC. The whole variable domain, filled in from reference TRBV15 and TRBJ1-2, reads DAMVIQNPRYQVTQFGKPVTLSCSQTLNHNVMYWYQQKSSQAPKLLFHYYDKDFNNEADTPDNFQSRRPNTSFCFLDIRSPGLGDTAMYLCATSRITGTANYGYTFGSGTRLTVV.

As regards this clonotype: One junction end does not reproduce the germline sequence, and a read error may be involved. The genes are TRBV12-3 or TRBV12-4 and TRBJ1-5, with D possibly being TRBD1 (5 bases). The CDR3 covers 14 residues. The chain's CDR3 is CAGSLTRPGGPQHF. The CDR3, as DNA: TGTGCCGGCAGTTTAACACGCCCGGGGGGACCCCAGCATTTT.

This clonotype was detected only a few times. CDR3 in DNA: TGTGCCTGGAGCCAACAGGATAACTATGGCTACACCTTC. Translated: CAWSQQDNYGYTF. The chain couples TRBV30 to TRBJ1-2; the D gene is possibly TRBD1 (5 bases). Germline V gene sequence: CDR1 GTSNPN, CDR2 SVGIG (reference sequence). The CDR3 has 13 residues. V dropped 3 bases and J dropped 1 base, with 9 bases sitting between them.

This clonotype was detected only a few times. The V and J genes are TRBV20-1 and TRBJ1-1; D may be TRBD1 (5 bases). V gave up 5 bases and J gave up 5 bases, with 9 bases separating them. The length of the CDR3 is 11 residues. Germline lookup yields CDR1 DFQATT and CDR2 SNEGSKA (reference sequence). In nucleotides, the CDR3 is TGCAGTGCTGATCAGGGTACTGAAGCTTTCTTT. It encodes CSADQGTEAFF.

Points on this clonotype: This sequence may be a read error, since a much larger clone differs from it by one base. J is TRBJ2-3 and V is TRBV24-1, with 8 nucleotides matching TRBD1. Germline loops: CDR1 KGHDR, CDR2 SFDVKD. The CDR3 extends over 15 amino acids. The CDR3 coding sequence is TGTGCCACCAGTTCCGGGACAGGTAGCACAGATACGCCGTATTTT. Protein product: CATSSGTGSTDTPYF.

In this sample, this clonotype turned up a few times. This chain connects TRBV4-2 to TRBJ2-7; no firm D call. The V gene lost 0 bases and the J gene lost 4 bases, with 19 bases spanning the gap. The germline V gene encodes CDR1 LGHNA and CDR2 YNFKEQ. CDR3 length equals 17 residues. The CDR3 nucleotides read TGTGCCAGCAGCCAAGAGTTCCAGATTTCGGTCCCATACGAGCAGTACTTC. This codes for CASSQEFQISVPYEQYF.

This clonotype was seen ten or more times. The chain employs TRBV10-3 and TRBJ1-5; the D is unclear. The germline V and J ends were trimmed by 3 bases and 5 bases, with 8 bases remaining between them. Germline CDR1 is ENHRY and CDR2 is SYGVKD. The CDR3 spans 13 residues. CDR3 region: CAISERGDQPQHF. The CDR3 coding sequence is TGTGCCATCAGTGAACGGGGAGATCAGCCCCAGCATTTT.

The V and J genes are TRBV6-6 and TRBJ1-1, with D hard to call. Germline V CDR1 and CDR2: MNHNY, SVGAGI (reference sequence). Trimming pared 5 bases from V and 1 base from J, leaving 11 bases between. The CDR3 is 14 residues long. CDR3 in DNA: TGTGCCAGCAGTCAAGAAAGTCCGAACACTGAAGCTTTCTTT. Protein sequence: CASSQESPNTEAFF.

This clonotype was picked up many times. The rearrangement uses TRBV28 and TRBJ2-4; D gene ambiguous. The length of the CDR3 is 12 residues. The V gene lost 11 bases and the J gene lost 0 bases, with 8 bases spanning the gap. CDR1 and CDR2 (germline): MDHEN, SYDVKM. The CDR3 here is CALRVAKNIQYF. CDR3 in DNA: TGTGCCTTAAGGGTAGCCAAAAACATTCAGTACTTC.

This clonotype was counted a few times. CDR3 sequence reads: CASSEGQASNQPQHF. CDR3 nucleotide sequence: TGTGCCAGCAGTGAAGGCCAGGCGAGCAATCAGCCCCAGCATTTT. The V gene is TRBV2, the J gene TRBJ1-5; no firm D call. The CDR3 length is 15 residues. The V end lost 1 base, the J end lost 1 base, and 8 bases lay between the germline ends. CDR1 and CDR2 (germline): SNHLY, FYNNEI.

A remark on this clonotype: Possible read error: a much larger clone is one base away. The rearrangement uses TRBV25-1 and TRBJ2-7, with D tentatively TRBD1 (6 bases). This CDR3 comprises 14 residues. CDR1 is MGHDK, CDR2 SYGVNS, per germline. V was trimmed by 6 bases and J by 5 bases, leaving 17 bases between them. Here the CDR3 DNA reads TGTGCCAGCAGGTATTCAGGGGAAGGGGACGAGCAGTACTTC. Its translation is CASRYSGEGDEQYF.

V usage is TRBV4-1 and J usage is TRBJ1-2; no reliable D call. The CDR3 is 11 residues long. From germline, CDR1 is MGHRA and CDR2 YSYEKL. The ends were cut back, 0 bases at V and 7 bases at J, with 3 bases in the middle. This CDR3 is CASSQDSGYTF. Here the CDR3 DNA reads TGCGCCAGCAGCCAAGATAGTGGCTACACCTTC.

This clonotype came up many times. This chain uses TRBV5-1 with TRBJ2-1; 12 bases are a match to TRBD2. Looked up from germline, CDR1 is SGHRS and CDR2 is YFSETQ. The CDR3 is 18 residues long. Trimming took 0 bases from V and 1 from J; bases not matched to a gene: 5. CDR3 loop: CASSLVSSGGASYNEQFF. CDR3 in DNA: TGCGCCAGCAGCTTGGTGTCTAGCGGGGGGGCATCCTACAATGAGCAGTTCTTC.

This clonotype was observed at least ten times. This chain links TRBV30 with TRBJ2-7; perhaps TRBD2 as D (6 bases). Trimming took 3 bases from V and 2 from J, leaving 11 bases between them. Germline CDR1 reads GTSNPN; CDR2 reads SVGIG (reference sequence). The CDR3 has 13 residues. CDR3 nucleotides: TGTGCCTGGAGGCGGGACGGTGCCTACGAGCAGTACTTC. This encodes CAWRRDGAYEQYF.

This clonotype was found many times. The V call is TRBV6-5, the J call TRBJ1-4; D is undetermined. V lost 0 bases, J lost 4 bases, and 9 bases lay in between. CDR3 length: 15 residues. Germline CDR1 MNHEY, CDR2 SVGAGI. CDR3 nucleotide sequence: TGTGCCAGCAGTTACTCGGGCGGAAGTAATGAAAAACTGTTTTTT. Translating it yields CASSYSGGSNEKLFF.

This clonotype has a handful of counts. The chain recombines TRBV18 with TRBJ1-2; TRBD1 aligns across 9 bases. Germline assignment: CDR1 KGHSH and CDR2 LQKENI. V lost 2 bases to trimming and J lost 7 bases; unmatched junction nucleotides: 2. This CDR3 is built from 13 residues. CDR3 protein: CASSPKQGAGYTF. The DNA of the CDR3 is TGTGCCAGCTCACCAAAACAGGGGGCTGGCTACACCTTC.

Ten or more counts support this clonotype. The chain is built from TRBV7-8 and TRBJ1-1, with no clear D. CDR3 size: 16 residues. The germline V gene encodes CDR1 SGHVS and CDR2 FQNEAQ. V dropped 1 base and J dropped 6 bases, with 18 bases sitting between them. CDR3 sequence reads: CASSLGSRGDWAEAFF. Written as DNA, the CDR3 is TGTGCCAGCAGCTTAGGGAGTAGAGGAGATTGGGCTGAAGCTTTCTTT. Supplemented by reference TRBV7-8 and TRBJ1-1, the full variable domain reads GAGVSQSPRYKVAKRGQDVALRCDPISGHVSLFWYQQALGQGPEFLTYFQNEAQLDKSGLPSDRFFAERPEGSVSTLKIQRTQQEDSAVYLCASSLGSRGDWAEAFFGQGTRLTVV.

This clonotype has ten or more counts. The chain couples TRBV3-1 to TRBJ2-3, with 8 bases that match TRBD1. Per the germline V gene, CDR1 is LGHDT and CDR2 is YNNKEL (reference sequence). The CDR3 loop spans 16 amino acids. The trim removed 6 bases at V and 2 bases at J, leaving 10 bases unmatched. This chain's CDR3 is CASRDRTGSPTDTQYF. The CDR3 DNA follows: TGTGCCAGCAGAGATAGGACAGGGTCACCCACAGATACGCAGTATTTT.

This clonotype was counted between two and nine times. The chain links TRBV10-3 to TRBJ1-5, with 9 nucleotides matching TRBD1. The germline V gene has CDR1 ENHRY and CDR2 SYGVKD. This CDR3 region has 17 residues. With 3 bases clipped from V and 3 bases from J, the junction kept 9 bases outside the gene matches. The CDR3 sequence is CAISDPTGGPNNQPQHF. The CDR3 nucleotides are TGTGCCATCAGTGACCCAACAGGGGGCCCGAACAATCAGCCCCAGCATTTT.

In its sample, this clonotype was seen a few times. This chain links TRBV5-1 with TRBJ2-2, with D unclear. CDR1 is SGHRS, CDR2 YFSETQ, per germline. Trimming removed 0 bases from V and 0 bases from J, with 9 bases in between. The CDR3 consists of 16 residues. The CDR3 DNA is TGCGCCAGCAGCTTGGTCGAGTTATCGAACACCGGGGAGCTGTTTTTT. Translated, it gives CASSLVELSNTGELFF. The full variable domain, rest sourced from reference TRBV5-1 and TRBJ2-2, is KAGVTQTPRYLIKTRGQQVTLSCSPISGHRSVSWYQQTPGQGLQFLFEYFSETQRNKGNFPGRFSGRQFSNSRSEMNVSTLELGDSALYLCASSLVELSNTGELFFGEGSRLTVL.

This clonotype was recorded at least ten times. The CDR3 sequence: CASSAFSGQGRAFF. The CDR3 nucleotides read TGTGCCAGCAGCGCCTTCTCCGGACAGGGTAGAGCTTTCTTT. The rearrangement joins TRBV7-9 to TRBJ1-1, with 8 bases identical to TRBD1. The CDR3 totals 14 residues. Germline lookup yields CDR1 SEHNR and CDR2 FQNEAQ (reference sequence). With V trimmed by 5 bases and J by 10 bases, 12 bases remained unmatched.

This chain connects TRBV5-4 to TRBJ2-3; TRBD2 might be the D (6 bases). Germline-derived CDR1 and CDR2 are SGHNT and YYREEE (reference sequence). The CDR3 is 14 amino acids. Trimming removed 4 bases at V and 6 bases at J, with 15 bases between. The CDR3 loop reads CASSPGLRGDTQYF. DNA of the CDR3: TGTGCCAGCAGCCCGGGACTGCGGGGCGATACGCAGTATTTT.

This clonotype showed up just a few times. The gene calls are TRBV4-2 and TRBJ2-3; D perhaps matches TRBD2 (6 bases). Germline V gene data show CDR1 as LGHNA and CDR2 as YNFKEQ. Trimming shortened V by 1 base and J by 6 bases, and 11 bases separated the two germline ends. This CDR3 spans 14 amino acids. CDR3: CASSQVGGLDTQYF. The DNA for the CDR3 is TGTGCCAGCAGCCAAGTCGGGGGATTGGATACGCAGTATTTT.